The clone carrying this T cell receptor (beta chain) has just a few counts. These data come from a study of cytomegalovirus exposure and HLA in healthy donors. With V trimmed by 4 bases and J by 0 bases, 8 bases remained unmatched. This CDR3 has 16 residues. In germline, CDR1 is MDHEN, CDR2 SYDVKM. The PCR made use of 60 Vbeta and 13 Jbeta primers. The method was immunoSEQ multiplex PCR; TCRdb's version includes in-frame clones alone and lacks a portion of them. The sample has approximately 86,000 clones, roughly three quarters seen once. Specimen: PBMCs. This chain connects TRBV28 to TRBJ2-5; 7 bases align to TRBD1. The receptor's source is a man aged 40-50 years in good health and CMV-seronegative. CDR3 residues: CASSSGTVRYQETQYF. CDR3 nucleotides: TGTGCCAGCAGTTCCGGGACAGTTAGATACCAAGAGACCCAGTACTTC.